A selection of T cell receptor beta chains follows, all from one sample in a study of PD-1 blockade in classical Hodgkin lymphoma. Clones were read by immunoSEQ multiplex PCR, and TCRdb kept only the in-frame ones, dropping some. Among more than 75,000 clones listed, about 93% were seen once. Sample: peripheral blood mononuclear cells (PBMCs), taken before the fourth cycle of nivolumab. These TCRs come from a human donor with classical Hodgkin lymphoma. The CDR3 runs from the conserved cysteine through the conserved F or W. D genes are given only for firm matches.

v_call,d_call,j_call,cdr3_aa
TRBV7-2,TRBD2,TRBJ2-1,CASSSQAGSSYNEQFF
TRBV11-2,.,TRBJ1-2,CASSSEGYGYTF
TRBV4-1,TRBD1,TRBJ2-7,CATRQGPGHEQYF
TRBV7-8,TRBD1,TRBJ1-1,CASSLIRTGPEAFF
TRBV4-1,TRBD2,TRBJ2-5,CASSQDPGRDRETQYF
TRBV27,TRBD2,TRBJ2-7,CASSSKREGFYEQYF
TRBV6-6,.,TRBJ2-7,CASRLSDSYEQYF
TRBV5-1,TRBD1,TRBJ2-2,CASSLTQGAGGELFF
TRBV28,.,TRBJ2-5,CASTLETGTQETQYF
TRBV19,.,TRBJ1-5,CASSMLTSHSNQPQHF
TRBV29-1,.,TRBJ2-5,CSVPLVGTQETQYF
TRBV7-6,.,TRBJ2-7,CASSRLPGAIEQYF
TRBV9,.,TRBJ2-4,CASGGIAKNIQYF
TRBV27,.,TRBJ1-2,CASSFSGLNYGYTF
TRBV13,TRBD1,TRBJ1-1,CASGMRGPAEAFF
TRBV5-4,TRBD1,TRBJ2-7,CASSLGWDRAYEQYF
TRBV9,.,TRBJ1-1,CASSVVGQGEAFF
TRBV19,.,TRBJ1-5,CASSIGARVDQPQHF
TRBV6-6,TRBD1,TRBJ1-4,CASSYSGQGNEKLFF
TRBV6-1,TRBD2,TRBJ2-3,CASTMVAGGPAQYF
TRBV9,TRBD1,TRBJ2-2,CASSPGTGETGELFF
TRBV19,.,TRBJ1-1,CASRGPGHPNTEAFF
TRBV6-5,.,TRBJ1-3,CASNRRNTIYF
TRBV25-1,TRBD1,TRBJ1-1,CASSEFGQGMNTEAFF
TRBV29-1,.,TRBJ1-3,CSVVQQGTIYF
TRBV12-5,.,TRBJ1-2,CASGLETLPGAWYNGYTF
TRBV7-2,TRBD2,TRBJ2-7,CASSLYEASGRLSGEQYF
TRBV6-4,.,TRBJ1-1,CASSTNLNTEAFF